The TCR beta chain under discussion was sequenced for a study of Graves' ophthalmopathy and Graves' hyperthyroidism. Study details: At the time of initial diagnosis and before any treatment, peripheral blood was collected.

In germline, CDR1 is SEHNR, CDR2 FQNEAQ (reference sequence). The germline V and J ends were trimmed by 1 base and 4 bases, with 13 bases remaining between them. The length of the CDR3 is 15 residues. The study amplified TCR beta CDR3 regions using RNA transcripts. RT-PCR with HTBI primers came first, then second-round multiplex PCR. TCRdb recomputed calls from the multiplex PCR reads with MiXCR, one row per CDR3 protein. The table lists a few hundred thousand distinct CDR3 sequences, 20% to 25% of them singletons. This clonotype has a count of ten or more. The antigen is undetermined. Study-wide points: The model predicted ophthalmopathy progression with about 70% sensitivity and 72.22% specificity. In blood, most expanded thyroid clonotypes above 0.001 frequency were also detected.

Ophthalmopathy donors' eye disease showed moderate-to-severe activity, CAS of at least 3, NOSPECS of at least 4 and duration under 3 months. The sample was peripheral blood. The chain employs TRBV7-9 and TRBJ1-1; D is uncertain. This receptor was obtained from a woman aged 45-60 years with Graves' ophthalmopathy. CDR3 amino acids: CASSLGWVGGTEAFF. In DNA, the CDR3 is TGTGCCAGCAGCTTAGGTTGGGTCGGCGGCACTGAAGCTTTCTTT.